A selection of T cell receptor beta chains follows, all from one sample in a study of T cell responses to AZD1222 COVID-19 vaccine. TCRdb keeps only in-frame clones here, not all; method: immunoSEQ multiplex PCR. Of approximately 300,000 clones listed, 94% are singletons. Specimen: peripheral blood, collected 28 days after the second AZD1222 dose. These receptors all come from an adult who received the AZD1222 COVID-19 vaccine. Both conserved end residues are part of each CDR3. Fields, in order: J gene, clone size, D gene, V gene, CDR3 DNA, CDR3 protein. A D gene is named only where the DNA matches it firmly. Clone size is not always given. Where it is, it says once, few, many or a class for expanded clones.

>TRBJ2-2|NA|NA|TRBV5-1
TGCGCCAGCAGCTTGGAACGGCGGGCCCCCCGTGGGGAGCTGTTTTTT
CASSLERRAPRGELFF
>TRBJ1-5|once|NA|TRBV19
TGTGCCAGTAGTATCCGGGTTGTCAATCAGCCCCAGCATTTT
CASSIRVVNQPQHF
>TRBJ2-2|NA|NA|TRBV11-3
TGTGCCAGCAGCTTTACAGCCACCGGGGAGCTGTTTTTT
CASSFTATGELFF
>TRBJ1-6|NA|NA|TRBV5-1
TGCGCCAGCAGCACCTTGGGGAAGAATAATTCACCCCTCCACTTT
CASSTLGKNNSPLHF
>TRBJ2-7|NA|NA|TRBV4-1
TGCGCCAGCAGCCAAGCACGGGGGTCCGATAGCTCCTACGAGCAGTACTTC
CASSQARGSDSSYEQYF
>TRBJ1-2|NA|TRBD1|TRBV29-1
TGCAGCGTCGGAGACGGTCAGGGGGTGCGGGGCTACACCTTC
CSVGDGQGVRGYTF
>TRBJ1-6|NA|TRBD1|TRBV9
TGTGCCAGCAGCGCACGGACAGGGGCTGGCTCACCCCTCCACTTT
CASSARTGAGSPLHF
>TRBJ2-1|NA|NA|TRBV7-3
TGTGCCAGCAGCTCTCTAGGGGGAGAAGAGTTCTTC
CASSSLGGEEFF
>TRBJ2-4|once|TRBD1|TRBV5-1
TGCGCCAGCAGCGCGGAGGACAGGGCAATTCAGTACTTC
CASSAEDRAIQYF
>TRBJ1-1|NA|NA|TRBV10-3
TGTGCCATCAGCGTAACAAACACTGAAGCTTTCTTT
CAISVTNTEAFF
>TRBJ2-7|NA|TRBD1|TRBV5-3
TGTGCCAGAAGCTCCTGGGACAGGGGGCACCGCGAGCAGTACTTC
CARSSWDRGHREQYF
>TRBJ2-2|NA|NA|TRBV24-1
TGTGCCACCAGTCATTCTCTCTGGGGTGGCACCGGGGAGCTGTTTTTT
CATSHSLWGGTGELFF
>TRBJ2-7|NA|NA|TRBV27
TGTGCCAGCAGTCCGACGGGGGCGGTCTACGAGCAGTACTTC
CASSPTGAVYEQYF
>TRBJ1-2|once|TRBD1|TRBV19
TGTGCCAGTACTCCCGGAGCAGGGGGGTATGGCTACACCTTC
CASTPGAGGYGYTF
>TRBJ1-4|NA|TRBD1|TRBV29-1
TGCAGCGGGGGACAGCCTAATGAAAAACTGTTTTTT
CSGGQPNEKLFF
>TRBJ1-1|NA|NA|TRBV10-1
TGCGCCAGCAGTATGACCCTGAACACTGAAGCTTTCTTT
CASSMTLNTEAFF
>TRBJ1-2|NA|NA|TRBV28
TGTGCCAGCAGTCGGACCGTAGACGGCTATGGCTACACCTTC
CASSRTVDGYGYTF
>TRBJ2-3|NA|TRBD2|TRBV3-1/TRBV3-2
TGTGCCAGCAGCCAAGCCGGGAGGAGGACAGATACGCAGTATTTT
CASSQAGRRTDTQYF
>TRBJ1-5|NA|TRBD1|TRBV5-6
TGTGCCAGCAGCCTACGGACAGGGCTTCAGCCCCAGCATTTT
CASSLRTGLQPQHF
>TRBJ1-3|once|NA|TRBV9
TGTGCCAGCAGCGTCCGGGGCTCAGCAGCAGGAAACACCATATATTTT
CASSVRGSAAGNTIYF
>TRBJ1-6|NA|NA|TRBV6-5
TGTGCCAGCAGCTGGGGGACTGGAAATTCACCCCTCCACTTT
CASSWGTGNSPLHF
>TRBJ1-2|NA|NA|TRBV9
TGTGCCAGCAGCCCTCGACAGGACCTTAACTATGGCTACACCTTC
CASSPRQDLNYGYTF
>TRBJ2-1|once|TRBD2|TRBV19
TGTGCCAGTAGTATAGGTAGCGGGAGGATTAATGAGCAGTTCTTC
CASSIGSGRINEQFF
>TRBJ2-3|NA|TRBD2|TRBV7-4
TGTGCCAGCAGCTCCAGGAGTCTAGCGGGATCTAGCACAGATACGCAGTATTTT
CASSSRSLAGSSTDTQYF
>TRBJ2-1|once|TRBD1|TRBV6-2/TRBV6-3
TGTGCCAGCAGCCCTCGACAGGGCCTGCAGTTCTTC
CASSPRQGLQFF
>TRBJ1-5|NA|TRBD1|TRBV2
TGTGCCAGCAGGGGACAGAGCAATCAGCCCCAGCATTTT
CASRGQSNQPQHF
>TRBJ1-3|NA|NA|TRBV11-3
TGTGCCAGCAGCTCAGGCCCTGGAAACACCATATATTTT
CASSSGPGNTIYF
>TRBJ1-4|NA|TRBD1|TRBV16
TGTGCCAGCAGCCCCCTCGGGACAGACTATGAAAAACTGTTTTTT
CASSPLGTDYEKLFF
>TRBJ1-2|NA|NA|TRBV6-5
TGTGCCAGCAGTTACTCAGGGGCCAAGCACTATGGCTACACCTTC
CASSYSGAKHYGYTF
>TRBJ1-2|NA|NA|TRBV23-1
TGCGCCAGCAGTCGACCCTCGAACAGGAACTATGGCTACACCTTC
CASSRPSNRNYGYTF
>TRBJ1-1|once|NA|TRBV5-1
TGCGCCAGCAGCTTGGTAGGGGCCCGGGGTACTGAAGCTTTCTTT
CASSLVGARGTEAFF
>TRBJ2-3|NA|NA|TRBV3-1/TRBV3-2
TGTGCCAGCAGCCAAGATGAGTCGATGACGCAGTATTTT
CASSQDESMTQYF
>TRBJ1-5|NA|TRBD1|TRBV6-2/TRBV6-3
TGTGCCAGCAGCAGACAGGGACGGCAGCCCCAGCATTTT
CASSRQGRQPQHF
>TRBJ2-1|NA|TRBD2|TRBV7-9
TGTGCCAGCAGCTTGGGCGGGAGGGGTTACAATGAGCAGTTCTTC
CASSLGGRGYNEQFF
>TRBJ2-6|NA|NA|TRBV4-1
TGCGCCAGCAGCCAACAGTTCTCTGGGGCCAACGTCCTGACTTTC
CASSQQFSGANVLTF
>TRBJ1-2|NA|NA|TRBV6-1
TGTGCCAGCAGTGACAGGGGCGCGGGCTACACCTTC
CASSDRGAGYTF
>TRBJ1-4|NA|NA|TRBV7-8
TGTGCCAGCAGCTTAGTCAGGGGAGAGAATGAAAAACTGTTTTTT
CASSLVRGENEKLFF
>TRBJ2-3|NA|NA|TRBV10-3
TGTGCCATCAGCCTCCCCTCCCGTCGTGATACGCAGTATTTT
CAISLPSRRDTQYF
>TRBJ2-5|NA|TRBD2|TRBV6-6
TGTGCCAGCAGTCCGTCCCCCTTTAGTAGCGGGCAAGAGACCCAGTACTTC
CASSPSPFSSGQETQYF
>TRBJ2-1|NA|TRBD2|TRBV7-3
TGTGCCAGCAGCTTAACAGGATTGGAACGGGGGGGCAATGAGCAGTTCTTC
CASSLTGLERGGNEQFF
>TRBJ2-2|NA|NA|TRBV4-1
TGCGCCAGCAGCCAAGAGAGGGGCGGGAACAGCGGGGAGCTGTTTTTT
CASSQERGGNSGELFF
>TRBJ2-5|few|NA|TRBV28
TGTGCCAGCAGTTTTCCCAGAAAATTGTACCAAGAGACCCAGTACTTC
CASSFPRKLYQETQYF